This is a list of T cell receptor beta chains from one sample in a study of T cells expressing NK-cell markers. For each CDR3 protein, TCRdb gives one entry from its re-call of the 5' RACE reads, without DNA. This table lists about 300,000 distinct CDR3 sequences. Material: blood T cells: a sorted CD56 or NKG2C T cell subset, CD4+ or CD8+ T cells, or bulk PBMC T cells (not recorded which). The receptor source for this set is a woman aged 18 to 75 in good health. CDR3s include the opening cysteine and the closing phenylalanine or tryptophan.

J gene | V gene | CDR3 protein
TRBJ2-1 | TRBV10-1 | CASSEGAYNEQFF
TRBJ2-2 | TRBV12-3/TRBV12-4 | CASSPAGRAGELFF
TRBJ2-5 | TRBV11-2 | CASSLGPERLKTNYQYF
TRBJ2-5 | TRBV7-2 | CASSLVTAGAWAQYF
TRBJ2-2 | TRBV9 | CASSVTSGSGTGELFF
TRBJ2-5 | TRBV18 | CASSPFPEETQYF
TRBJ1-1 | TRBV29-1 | CSTTGQANTEAFF
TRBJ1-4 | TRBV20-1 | CSAPDRGLEKLFF
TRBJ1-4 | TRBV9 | CASSDRDRDEKLFF
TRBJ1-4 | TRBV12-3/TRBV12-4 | CASSLEQATNEKLFF
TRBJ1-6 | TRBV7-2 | CASRIRGNRGTNSPLHF
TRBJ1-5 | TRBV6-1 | CASHTGPHQPQHF
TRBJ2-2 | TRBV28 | CASSLWGWGTNTGELFF
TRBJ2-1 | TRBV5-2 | CASNYGWGTGDYNEQFF
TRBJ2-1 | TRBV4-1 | CASSQHKSGGSYNEQFF
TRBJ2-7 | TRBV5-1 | CASSFSGADYEQYF
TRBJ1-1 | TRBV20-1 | CSAVQGADPEAFF
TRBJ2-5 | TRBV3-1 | CASNPDHGETQYF
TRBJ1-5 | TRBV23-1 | CASNTRPSAQPQHF
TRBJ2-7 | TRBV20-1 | CSAASGGPSYEQYF
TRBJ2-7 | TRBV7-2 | CASSLEGVGAYEQYF
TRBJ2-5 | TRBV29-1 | CSVESDRAREETQYF
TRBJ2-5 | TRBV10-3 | CATAGGVQETQYF
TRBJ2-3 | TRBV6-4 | CASRTSGGSTDTQYF
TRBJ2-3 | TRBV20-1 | CSAGGSADTQYF
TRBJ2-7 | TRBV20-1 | CSAREFGDPYEQYF
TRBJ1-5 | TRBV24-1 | CATSDMDGDSNQPQHF
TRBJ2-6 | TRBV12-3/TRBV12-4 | CASSFGVGTGGWSSGANVLTF
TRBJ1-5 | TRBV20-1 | CSALDRGYSNQPQHF
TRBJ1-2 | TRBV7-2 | CASSLGGTKANYGYTF
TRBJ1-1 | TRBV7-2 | CASRRGPNTEAFF
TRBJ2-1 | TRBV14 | CASSSGYLQNEQFF
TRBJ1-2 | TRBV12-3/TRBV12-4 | CASSSWDRDLYGYTF
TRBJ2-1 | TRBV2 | CASARASEQFF
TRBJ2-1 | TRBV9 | CASSVGWQAGFNEQFF
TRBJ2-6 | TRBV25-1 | CASSEHVGRGRSGANVLTF
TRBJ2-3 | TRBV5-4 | CASSPDSSSTDTQYF
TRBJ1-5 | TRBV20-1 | CSAPAGSRNQPQHF
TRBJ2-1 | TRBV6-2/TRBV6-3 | CASSYSGDSYNEQFF
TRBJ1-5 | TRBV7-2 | CASSLLRSNQPQHF
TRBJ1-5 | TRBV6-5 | CASSYNPQNNQPQHF
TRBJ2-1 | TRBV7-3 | CASRPGGPYNEQFF
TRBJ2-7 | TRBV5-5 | CASSTSGTGYYEQYF